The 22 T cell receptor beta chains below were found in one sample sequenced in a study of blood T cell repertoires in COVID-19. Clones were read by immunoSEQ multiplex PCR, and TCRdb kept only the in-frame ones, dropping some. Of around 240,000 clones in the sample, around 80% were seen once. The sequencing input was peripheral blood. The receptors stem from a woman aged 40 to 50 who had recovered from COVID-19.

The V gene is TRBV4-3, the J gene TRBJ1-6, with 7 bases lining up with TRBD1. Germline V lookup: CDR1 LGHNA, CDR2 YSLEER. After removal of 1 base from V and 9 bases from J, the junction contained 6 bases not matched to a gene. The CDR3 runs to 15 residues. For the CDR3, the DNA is TGCGCCAGCAGCCAAGGACAGGGTGATGGTTCACCCCTCCACTTT. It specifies CASSQGQGDGSPLHF.

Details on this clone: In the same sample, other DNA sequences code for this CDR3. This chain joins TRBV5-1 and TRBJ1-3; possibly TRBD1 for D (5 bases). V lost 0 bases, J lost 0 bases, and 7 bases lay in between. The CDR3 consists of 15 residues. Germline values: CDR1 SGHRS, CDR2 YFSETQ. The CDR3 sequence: CASSLGQSSGNTIYF. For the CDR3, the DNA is TGCGCCAGCAGCTTGGGACAGAGCTCTGGAAACACCATATATTTT. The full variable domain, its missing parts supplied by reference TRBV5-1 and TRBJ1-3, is KAGVTQTPRYLIKTRGQQVTLSCSPISGHRSVSWYQQTPGQGLQFLFEYFSETQRNKGNFPGRFSGRQFSNSRSEMNVSTLELGDSALYLCASSLGQSSGNTIYFGEGSWLTVV.

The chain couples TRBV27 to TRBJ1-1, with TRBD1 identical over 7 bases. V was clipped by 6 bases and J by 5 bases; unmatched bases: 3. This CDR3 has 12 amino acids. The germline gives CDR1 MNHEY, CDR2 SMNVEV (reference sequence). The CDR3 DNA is TGTGCCAGCAGGACAGGGTTGACTGAAGCTTTCTTT. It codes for CASRTGLTEAFF.

Here the CDR3 DNA reads TGCGCCAGCAGCCATGGACCGCCCGGGACAGGGTTCTCTGGAAACACCATATATTTT. Translated: CASSHGPPGTGFSGNTIYF. The chain links TRBV4-3 to TRBJ1-3; 9 bases fit TRBD1. V shed 3 bases and J 0 bases; nucleotides not matched to a gene: 12. Per the germline V gene, CDR1 is LGHNA and CDR2 is YSLEER. This CDR3 has 19 amino acids.

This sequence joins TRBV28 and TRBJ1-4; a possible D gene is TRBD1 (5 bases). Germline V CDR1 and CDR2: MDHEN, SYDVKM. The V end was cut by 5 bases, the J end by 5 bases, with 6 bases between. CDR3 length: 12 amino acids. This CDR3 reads CASSQGNEKLFF. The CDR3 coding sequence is TGTGCCAGCAGTCAGGGCAATGAAAAACTGTTTTTT.

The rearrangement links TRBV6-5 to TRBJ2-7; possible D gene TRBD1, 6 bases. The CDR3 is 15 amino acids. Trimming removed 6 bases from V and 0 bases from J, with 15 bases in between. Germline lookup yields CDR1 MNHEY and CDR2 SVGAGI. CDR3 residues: CASRPPRTDSYEQYF. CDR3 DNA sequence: TGTGCCAGCAGGCCTCCAAGGACAGACTCCTACGAGCAGTACTTC.

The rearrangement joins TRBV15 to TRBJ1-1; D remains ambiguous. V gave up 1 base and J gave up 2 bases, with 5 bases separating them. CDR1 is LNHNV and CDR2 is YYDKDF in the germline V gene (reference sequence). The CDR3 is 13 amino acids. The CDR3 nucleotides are TGTGCCACCAGCAGAGGGGCTAACACTGAAGCTTTCTTT. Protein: CATSRGANTEAFF.

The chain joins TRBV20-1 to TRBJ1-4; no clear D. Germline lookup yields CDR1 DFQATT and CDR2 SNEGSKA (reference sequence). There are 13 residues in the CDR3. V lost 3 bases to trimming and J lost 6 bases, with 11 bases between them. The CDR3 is CSASREDDEKLFF. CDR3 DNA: TGCAGTGCTAGTCGGGAGGACGATGAAAAACTGTTTTTT.

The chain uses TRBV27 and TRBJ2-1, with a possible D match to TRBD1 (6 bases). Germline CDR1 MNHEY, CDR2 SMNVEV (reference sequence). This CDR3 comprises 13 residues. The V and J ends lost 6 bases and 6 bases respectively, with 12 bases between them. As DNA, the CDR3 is TGTGCCAGCAGACCTCAGGGGAGCAATGAGCAGTTCTTC. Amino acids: CASRPQGSNEQFF.

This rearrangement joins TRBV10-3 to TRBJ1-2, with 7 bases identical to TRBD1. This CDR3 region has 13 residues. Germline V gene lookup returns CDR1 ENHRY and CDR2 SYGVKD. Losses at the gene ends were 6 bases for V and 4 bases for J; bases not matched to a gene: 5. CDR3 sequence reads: CAISYTGAYGYTF. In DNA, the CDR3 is TGTGCCATCAGCTATACAGGGGCCTATGGCTACACCTTC.

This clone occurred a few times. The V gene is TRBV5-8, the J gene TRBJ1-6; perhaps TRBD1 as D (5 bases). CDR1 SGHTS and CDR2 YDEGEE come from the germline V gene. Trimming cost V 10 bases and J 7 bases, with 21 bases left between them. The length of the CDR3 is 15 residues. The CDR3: CASTEGRGGNSPLHF. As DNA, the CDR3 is TGTGCCTCCACCGAGGGGCGGGGGGGGAATTCACCCCTCCACTTT.

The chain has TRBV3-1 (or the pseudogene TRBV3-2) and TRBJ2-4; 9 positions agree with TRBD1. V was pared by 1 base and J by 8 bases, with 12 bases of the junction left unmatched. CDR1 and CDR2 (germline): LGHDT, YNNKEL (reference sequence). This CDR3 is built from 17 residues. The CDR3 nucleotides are TGTGCCAGCAGCCAAGGGGGGCGCGGGACAGGGATGGACATTCAGTACTTC. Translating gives CASSQGGRGTGMDIQYF.

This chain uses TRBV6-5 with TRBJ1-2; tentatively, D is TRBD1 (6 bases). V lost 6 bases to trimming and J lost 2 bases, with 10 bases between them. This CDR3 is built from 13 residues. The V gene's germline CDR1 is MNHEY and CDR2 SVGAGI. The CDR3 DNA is TGTGCCAGCAGCCTCGACAGGAACTATGGCTACACCTTC. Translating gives CASSLDRNYGYTF.

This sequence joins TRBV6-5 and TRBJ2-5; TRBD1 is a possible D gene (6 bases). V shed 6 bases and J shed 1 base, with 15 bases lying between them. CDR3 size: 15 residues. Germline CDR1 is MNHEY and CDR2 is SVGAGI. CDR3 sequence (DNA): TGTGCCAGCAGAGAGTTTGGACAGCCCCAAGAGACCCAGTACTTC. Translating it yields CASREFGQPQETQYF.

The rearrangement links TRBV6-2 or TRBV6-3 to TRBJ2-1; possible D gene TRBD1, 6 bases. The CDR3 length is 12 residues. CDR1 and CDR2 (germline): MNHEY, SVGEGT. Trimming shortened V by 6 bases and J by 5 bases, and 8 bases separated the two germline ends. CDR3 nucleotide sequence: TGTGCCAGCAGCAACAGGGACAATGAGCAGTTCTTC. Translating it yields CASSNRDNEQFF.

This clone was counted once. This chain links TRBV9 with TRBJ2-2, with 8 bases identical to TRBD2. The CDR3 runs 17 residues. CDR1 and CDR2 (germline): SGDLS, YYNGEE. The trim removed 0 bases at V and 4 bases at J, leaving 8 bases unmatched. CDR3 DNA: TGTGCCAGCAGCGTAGCGGGTGGGGCGGGAGGCACCGGGGAGCTGTTTTTT. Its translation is CASSVAGGAGGTGELFF. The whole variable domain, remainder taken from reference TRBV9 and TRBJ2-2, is DSGVTQTPKHLITATGQRVTLRCSPRSGDLSVYWYQQSLDQGLQFLIQYYNGEERAKGNILERFSAQQFPDLHSELNLSSLELGDSALYFCASSVAGGAGGTGELFFGEGSRLTVL.

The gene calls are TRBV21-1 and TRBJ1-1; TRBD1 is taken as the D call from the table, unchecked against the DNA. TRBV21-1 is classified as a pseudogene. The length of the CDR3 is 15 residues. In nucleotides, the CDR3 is TGTGCCAGCAGCGCTCAGGGGGCGTTAGCCACTGAAGCTTTCTTT. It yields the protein CASSAQGALATEAFF.

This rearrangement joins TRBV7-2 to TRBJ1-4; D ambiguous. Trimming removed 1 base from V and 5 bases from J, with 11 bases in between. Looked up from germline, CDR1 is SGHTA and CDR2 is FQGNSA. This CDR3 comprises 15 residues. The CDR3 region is CASSLVAAGNEKLFF. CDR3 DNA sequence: TGTGCCAGCAGCTTAGTGGCGGCCGGCAATGAAAAACTGTTTTTT.

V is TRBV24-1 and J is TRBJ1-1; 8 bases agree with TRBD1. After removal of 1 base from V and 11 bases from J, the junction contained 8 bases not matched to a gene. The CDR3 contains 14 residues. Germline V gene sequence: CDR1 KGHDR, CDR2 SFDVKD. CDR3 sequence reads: CATSDFMDRAGAFF. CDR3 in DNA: TGTGCCACCAGTGATTTTATGGACAGGGCGGGGGCTTTCTTT.

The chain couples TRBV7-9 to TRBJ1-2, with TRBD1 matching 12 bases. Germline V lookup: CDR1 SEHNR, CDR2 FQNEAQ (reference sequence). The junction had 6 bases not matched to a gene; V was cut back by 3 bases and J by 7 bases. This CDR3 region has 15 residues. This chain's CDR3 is CASSFSGTGGSGYTF. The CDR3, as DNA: TGTGCCAGCAGCTTTTCCGGGACAGGGGGCTCTGGCTACACCTTC.

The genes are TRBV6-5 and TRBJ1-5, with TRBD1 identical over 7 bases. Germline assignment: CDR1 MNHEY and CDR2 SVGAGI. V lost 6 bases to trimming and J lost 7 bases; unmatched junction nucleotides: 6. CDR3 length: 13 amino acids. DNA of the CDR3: TGTGCCAGCAGCTCCGGGACAGACCAGCCCCAGCATTTT. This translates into CASSSGTDQPQHF.

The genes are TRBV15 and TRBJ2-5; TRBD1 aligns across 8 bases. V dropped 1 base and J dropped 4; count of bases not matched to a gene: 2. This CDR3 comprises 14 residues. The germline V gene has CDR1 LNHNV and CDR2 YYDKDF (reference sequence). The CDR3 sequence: CATSRGQGRETQYF. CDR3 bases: TGTGCCACCAGCAGAGGACAGGGGAGAGAGACCCAGTACTTC. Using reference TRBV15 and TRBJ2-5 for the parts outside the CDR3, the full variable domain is DAMVIQNPRYQVTQFGKPVTLSCSQTLNHNVMYWYQQKSSQAPKLLFHYYDKDFNNEADTPDNFQSRRPNTSFCFLDIRSPGLGDTAMYLCATSRGQGRETQYFGPGTRLLVL.